One and the same sample provided the 14 T cell receptor beta chains below, sequenced in a study of PD-L1 blockade in urothelial cancer. Profiled with immunoSEQ multiplex PCR; TCRdb holds only in-frame clones, not every one. The profile shows 28,000 or so clones, less than 90% of them singletons. The material was PBMCs, obtained around atezolizumab (anti-PD-L1) treatment. The receptors were sampled from a man between 60 and 70 years old with urothelial cancer.

The chain joins TRBV5-4 to TRBJ1-4, with TRBD1 as a possible D gene (5 bases). From germline, CDR1 is SGHNT and CDR2 YYREEE (reference sequence). The CDR3 is made up of 14 amino acids. Trimming cost V 3 bases and J 4 bases, with 10 bases left between them. Here the CDR3 DNA reads TGTGCCAGCAGCTGGGGGGGTTTTAATGAAAAACTGTTTTTT. Translation gives CASSWGGFNEKLFF.

V usage is TRBV11-2 and J usage is TRBJ2-1, with 10 bases fitting TRBD1. The ends lost 1 base at V and 8 bases at J; junction bases unmatched: 8. Germline V gene data show CDR1 as SGHAT and CDR2 as FQNNGV. This CDR3 is 16 amino acids long. The CDR3 bases are TGTGCCAGCAGCTTAGCCTCCGGGACAGGGGTTTATGAGCAGTTCTTC. This translates into CASSLASGTGVYEQFF.

The rearrangement links TRBV6-5 to TRBJ2-7; 8 positions match TRBD1. Trimming took 3 bases from V and 7 from J; bases not matched to a gene: 8. The CDR3 loop spans 14 amino acids. Per germline, CDR1 MNHEY and CDR2 SVGAGI. Written as DNA, the CDR3 is TGTGCCAGCAGTTATAGACAGGGGCGGGGAGAGCAGTACTTC. Its protein is CASSYRQGRGEQYF.

The chain recombines TRBV28 with TRBJ2-3; possible D gene TRBD1, 6 bases. Germline loops: CDR1 MDHEN, CDR2 SYDVKM. V was clipped by 6 bases and J by 0 bases, with 19 bases between them. CDR3 length: 17 amino acids. CDR3 residues: CASRIPGQRTSTDTQYF. In DNA form, the CDR3 reads TGTGCCAGCAGGATACCGGGACAACGAACTAGCACAGATACGCAGTATTTT.

The chain recombines TRBV6-1 with TRBJ2-1, with 7 positions matching TRBD1. Germline V gene data show CDR1 as MNHNS and CDR2 as SASEGT. The CDR3 runs to 16 residues. V lost 4 bases, J lost 6 bases, and 12 bases stayed unmatched. The DNA for the CDR3 is TGTGCCAGCAGTGGACGACAGGGTGTCACCCCCAATGAGCAGTTCTTC. Amino acids: CASSGRQGVTPNEQFF.

This chain connects TRBV9 to TRBJ2-1; possible D gene TRBD2, 5 bases. The length of the CDR3 is 14 residues. Germline CDR1 and CDR2: SGDLS and YYNGEE. V was clipped by 0 bases and J by 8 bases, with 12 bases between them. CDR3 in DNA: TGTGCCAGCAGCGTAGTGCCCTCGGGGTATGAGCAGTTCTTC. Amino acid sequence: CASSVVPSGYEQFF.

The chain employs TRBV5-1 and TRBJ1-4; 7 bases agree with TRBD1. This CDR3 region has 13 residues. Germline V gene data show CDR1 as SGHRS and CDR2 as YFSETQ. J lost 8 bases, V lost 0 bases, and 1 base had no gene match. The CDR3 coding sequence is TGCGCCAGCAGCTTGGTGGACAGGGAAAAACTGTTTTTT. Protein product: CASSLVDREKLFF.

This rearrangement joins TRBV19 to TRBJ1-5; D is ambiguous. The germline V and J ends were trimmed by 3 bases and 4 bases, with 7 bases remaining between them. The CDR3 is made up of 13 amino acids. Per germline, CDR1 LNHDA and CDR2 SQIVND (reference sequence). CDR3 sequence: CASSIAENQPQHF. CDR3 DNA: TGTGCCAGTAGTATTGCCGAGAATCAGCCCCAGCATTTT.

The chain has TRBV19 and TRBJ1-3, with 7 bases that match TRBD1. V was clipped by 5 bases and J by 2 bases; unmatched bases: 9. CDR3 size: 16 residues. CDR1 LNHDA and CDR2 SQIVND come from the germline V gene (reference sequence). The CDR3 DNA follows: TGTGCCAGTAGTGTTCGACTGACAGGGACTGGAAACACCATATATTTT. It is translated as CASSVRLTGTGNTIYF. Together with reference TRBV19 and TRBJ1-3, the CDR3 gives the full variable domain: DGGITQSPKYLFRKEGQNVTLSCEQNLNHDAMYWYRQDPGQGLRLIYYSQIVNDFQKGDIAEGYSVSREKKESFPLTVTSAQKNPTAFYLCASSVRLTGTGNTIYFGEGSWLTVV.

The V and J genes are TRBV27 and TRBJ1-5; 10 nucleotides line up with TRBD1. The CDR3 has 17 residues. The germline CDR1 and CDR2 sequences are MNHEY and SMNVEV (reference sequence). Germline trimming cut 4 bases from V and 0 bases from J; bases unmatched to any gene: 6. The CDR3 region is CASSSGQGILSNQPQHF. CDR3 sequence (DNA): TGTGCCAGCAGTTCGGGACAGGGGATACTTAGCAATCAGCCCCAGCATTTT.

The V gene is TRBV7-2, the J gene TRBJ2-7; 7 bases map to TRBD1. This CDR3 has 15 amino acids. The J segment lost 1 base and the V segment lost 1 base, leaving 4 bases of the junction unmatched. The germline gives CDR1 SGHTA, CDR2 FQGNSA. For the CDR3, the DNA is TGTGCCAGCAGCTTAGGGCCGGGACAGTCCTACGAGCAGTACTTC. Its protein is CASSLGPGQSYEQYF.

With respect to this clone: One junction end disagrees with the germline gene, perhaps due to a read error. The chain uses TRBV7-7 and TRBJ2-5; 7 nucleotides match TRBD2. The germline CDR1 and CDR2 sequences are SSHAT and FNYEAQ (reference sequence). The CDR3 sequence is 15 residues long. This chain's CDR3 is CASSQGAGPQETQYF. The CDR3 DNA is TGTGCTAGCAGCCAGGGAGCGGGACCTCAAGAGACCCAGTACTTC. The full variable domain, rest sourced from reference TRBV7-7 and TRBJ2-5, is GAGVSQSPRYKVTKRGQDVTLRCDPISSHATLYWYQQALGQGPEFLTYFNYEAQPDKSGLPSDRFSAERPEGSISTLTIQRTEQRDSAMYRCASSQGAGPQETQYFGPGTRLLVL.

Only a few counts were recorded for this clone. This chain connects TRBV19 to TRBJ1-5; D gene unclear. This CDR3 spans 14 amino acids. Looked up from germline, CDR1 is LNHDA and CDR2 is SQIVND (reference sequence). V lost 7 bases to trimming and J lost 2 bases, with 12 bases between them. CDR3 bases: TGTGCCAGTAACCGCGGCAGTGGCAATCAGCCCCAGCATTTT. Protein: CASNRGSGNQPQHF.

This clone has only a few counts. The rearrangement uses TRBV10-2 and TRBJ1-5; TRBD1 matches 7 bases. The CDR3 is 14 amino acids. Trimming at V came to 2 bases and at J to 5 bases, leaving 3 bases not matched to a gene. CDR1 and CDR2 (germline): WSHSY, SAAADI. CDR3 sequence: CASSETGVDQPQHF. As DNA, the CDR3 is TGCGCCAGCAGTGAGACAGGGGTGGATCAGCCCCAGCATTTT.